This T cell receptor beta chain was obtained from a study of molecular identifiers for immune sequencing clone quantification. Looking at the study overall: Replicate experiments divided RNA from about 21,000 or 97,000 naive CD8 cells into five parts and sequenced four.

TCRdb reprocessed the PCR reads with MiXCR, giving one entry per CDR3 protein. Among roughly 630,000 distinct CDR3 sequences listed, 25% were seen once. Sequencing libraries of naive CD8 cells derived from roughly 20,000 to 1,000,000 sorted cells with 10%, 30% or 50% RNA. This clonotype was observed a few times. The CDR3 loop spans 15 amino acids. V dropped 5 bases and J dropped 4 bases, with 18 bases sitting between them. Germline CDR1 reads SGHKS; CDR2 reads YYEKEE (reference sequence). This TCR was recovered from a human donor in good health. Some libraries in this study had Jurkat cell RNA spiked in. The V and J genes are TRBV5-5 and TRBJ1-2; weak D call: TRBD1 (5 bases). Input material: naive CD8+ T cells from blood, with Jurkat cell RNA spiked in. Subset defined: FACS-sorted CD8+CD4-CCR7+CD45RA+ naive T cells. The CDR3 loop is CASSEVEPGPYGYTF. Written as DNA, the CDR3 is TGTGCCAGCAGTGAGGTTGAGCCGGGGCCCTATGGCTACACCTTC.